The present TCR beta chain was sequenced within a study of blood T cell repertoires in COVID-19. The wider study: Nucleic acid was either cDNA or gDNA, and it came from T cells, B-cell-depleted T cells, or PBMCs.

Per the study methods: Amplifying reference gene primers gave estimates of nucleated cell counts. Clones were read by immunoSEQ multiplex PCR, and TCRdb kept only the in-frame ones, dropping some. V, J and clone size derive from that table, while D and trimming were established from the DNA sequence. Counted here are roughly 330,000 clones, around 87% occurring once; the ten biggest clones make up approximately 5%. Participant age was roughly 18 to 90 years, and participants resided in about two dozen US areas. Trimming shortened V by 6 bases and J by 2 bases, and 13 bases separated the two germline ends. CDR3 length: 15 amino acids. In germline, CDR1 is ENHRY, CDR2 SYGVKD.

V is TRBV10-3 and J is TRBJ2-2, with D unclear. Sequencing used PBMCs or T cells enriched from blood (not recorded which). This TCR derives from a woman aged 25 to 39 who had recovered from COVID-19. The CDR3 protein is CAIRTLGSNTGELFF. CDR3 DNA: TGTGCCATCAGGACCCTGGGCAGTAACACCGGGGAGCTGTTTTTT.